These T cell receptor beta chains were read from a single sample in a study of shared clonotypes between healthy human individuals. Assay used: immunoSEQ multiplex PCR; TCRdb lists only in-frame clones, some missing. The top ten clones hold 0.1% to 0.15% of a sample with 2 million to 2.5 million clones, around 95% of them seen once. Sequenced input: naive CD4+ T cells sorted from blood. Receptor source: a man younger than 35 in good health. Each CDR3 is given with its conserved first and last residue. The D gene is left open where the match is weak. Where a row states a size, it is once, few, many or the class of an expanded clone; other rows omit it.

TRBD2	TRBV10-3	-	TRBJ2-3	TGTGCCATCAGCGGACTAGCGGGGGTAGGGGATACGCAGTATTTT	CAISGLAGVGDTQYF
-	TRBV28	-	TRBJ2-7	TGTGCCAGCAACCCAAGGTTAGGAACCTACGAGCAGTACTTC	CASNPRLGTYEQYF
-	TRBV25-1	-	TRBJ1-6	TGTGCCAGCCAACCCTCAGGATCAAATTCACCCCTCCACTTT	CASQPSGSNSPLHF
-	TRBV30	-	TRBJ1-1	TGTGCCTGGAGTCAGGAGACTGAAGCTTTCTTT	CAWSQETEAFF
-	TRBV9	-	TRBJ1-2	TGTGCCAGCAGCCTAGGAAACAGTCCTCGAGGGGATGGCTACACCTTC	CASSLGNSPRGDGYTF
TRBD2	TRBV2	-	TRBJ2-3	TGTGCCAGCAACCCGACTAGCGGGGGGGAAGCAGATACGCAGTATTTT	CASNPTSGGEADTQYF
-	TRBV5-4	-	TRBJ1-1	TGTGCCAGCAGGTATCCGGACAGATTTAACACTGAAGCTTTCTTT	CASRYPDRFNTEAFF
TRBD1	TRBV6-5	once	TRBJ1-3	TGTGCCAGCAGGATAGGACAGGTCGGAAACACCATATATTTT	CASRIGQVGNTIYF
-	TRBV5-4	-	TRBJ2-7	TGTGCCAGCAGCTTGGACAGATGGGGCTACGAGCAGTACTTC	CASSLDRWGYEQYF
-	TRBV9	-	TRBJ2-1	TGTGCCAGCAGCGCCCGACTACGTGCCGAGGGTGAGCAGTTCTTC	CASSARLRAEGEQFF
-	TRBV7-3	-	TRBJ2-3	TGTGCCAGCAGTCCAGTAGGGGCTCCAGATACGCAGTATTTT	CASSPVGAPDTQYF
TRBD2	TRBV5-1	-	TRBJ2-3	TGCGCCAGCAGAGGGGACTTAGCGGGCCTTGGGGCAGATACGCAGTATTTT	CASRGDLAGLGADTQYF
TRBD1	TRBV28	-	TRBJ2-6	TGTGCCAGCAGTCCCAGGGGGTCTGGGGCCAACGTCCTGACTTTC	CASSPRGSGANVLTF
-	TRBV5-4	-	TRBJ2-3	TGTGCCAGCTCCGGAGGACAGACCGTCACAGATACGCAGTATTTT	CASSGGQTVTDTQYF
TRBD2	TRBV29-1	-	TRBJ2-5	TGCAGCGTTGGCCCCGAGTCGCGGGGGGGCCAAGAGACCCAGTACTTC	CSVGPESRGGQETQYF
TRBD1	TRBV7-9	-	TRBJ1-6	TGTGCCAGCAGCTTAACTCCGGACAGGGGCAGTAATTCACCCCTCCACTTT	CASSLTPDRGSNSPLHF
-	TRBV7-9	-	TRBJ1-1	TGTGCCAGCAGCTTAGATCGCCTGAACACTGAAGCTTTCTTT	CASSLDRLNTEAFF
-	TRBV6-9	-	TRBJ2-7	TGTGCCAGCAGTTATAGACCCCCCAGGCGGGACTTCCTCTACGAGCAGTACTTC	CASSYRPPRRDFLYEQYF
-	TRBV10-3	-	TRBJ1-2	TGTGCCATCTCTTCAGAGGGGCTTCGCTATGGCTACACCTTC	CAISSEGLRYGYTF
-	TRBV9	-	TRBJ2-2	TGTGCCAGCAGCGTGGCCGTGGGGTTCGGGGAGCTGTTTTTT	CASSVAVGFGELFF
TRBD2	TRBV18	-	TRBJ2-2	TGTGCCAGCGCCGGACTAGCGGGGAACACCGGGGAGCTGTTTTTT	CASAGLAGNTGELFF
-	TRBV4-3	-	TRBJ2-7	TGCGCCAGCAGCCAGGCTTGGCGAGGGATCTACGAGCAGTACTTC	CASSQAWRGIYEQYF
-	TRBV6-4	-	TRBJ2-7	TGTGCCAGCAGTGACCCAGCGATCTCCTACGAGCAGTACTTC	CASSDPAISYEQYF
-	TRBV5-4	-	TRBJ1-1	TGTGCCAGCAGCTTGGGGGGGGGTAACATGAACACTGAAGCTTTCTTT	CASSLGGGNMNTEAFF
-	TRBV18	-	TRBJ1-2	TGTGCCAGCTCACCACCCACAGGTTTGGGTGGCTACACCTTC	CASSPPTGLGGYTF
TRBD1	TRBV5-4	-	TRBJ1-2	TGTGCCAGCAGGCCCCCCGGGACAGGGGGGGGAGTTAACTATGGCTACACCTTC	CASRPPGTGGGVNYGYTF
-	TRBV27	once	TRBJ1-5	TGTGCTTCAGGGGCTATAAGCAATCAGCCCCAGCATTTT	CASGAISNQPQHF
-	TRBV25-1	-	TRBJ1-3	TGTGCCAGCAGTGTCGGATCCGGTAACACCATATATTTT	CASSVGSGNTIYF
-	TRBV19	-	TRBJ2-6	TGTGCCAGTAAGGAGACTGGGGCCAACGTCCTGACTTTC	CASKETGANVLTF
-	TRBV7-9	-	TRBJ1-1	TGTGCCAGCAGCCCAGACCGAGGGACGAACACTGAAGCTTTCTTT	CASSPDRGTNTEAFF
-	TRBV25-1	-	TRBJ2-2	TGTGCCAGCAGCCACCAAGGCACCGGGGAGCTGTTTTTT	CASSHQGTGELFF
TRBD1	TRBV6-6	-	TRBJ1-2	TGTGCCACGACGGGGGGAAAAGATCGGACAGGGCGGGACACCTTC	CATTGGKDRTGRDTF
TRBD2	TRBV6-5	-	TRBJ2-7	TGTGCCAGCAGGCCACCTTTCGGGGGGTTCTACGAGCAGTACTTC	CASRPPFGGFYEQYF
-	TRBV11-2	-	TRBJ1-6	TGTGCCAGCAGCTTAGTAACCGGGGTTCCCCTCCACTTT	CASSLVTGVPLHF
-	TRBV25-1	once	TRBJ2-1	TGTGCCAGCAGTGAATGGGGAATGGGGAATGAGCAGTTCTTC	CASSEWGMGNEQFF
-	TRBV29-1	-	TRBJ1-1	TGCAGCGTTGAAGTCCAGGTGAACACTGAAGCTTTCTTT	CSVEVQVNTEAFF
-	TRBV5-1	-	TRBJ2-7	TGCGCCAGCAGCTTGTTATCACAGCGTAACTACGAGCAGTACTTC	CASSLLSQRNYEQYF
TRBD1	TRBV29-1	-	TRBJ2-7	TGCAGCGTACCCCCCCCCTTAGGACAGGGGGACTACGAGCAGTACTTC	CSVPPPLGQGDYEQYF
-	TRBV6-1	-	TRBJ2-1	TGTGCCAGCAGTGAAGCTAGGGGTAAATCCTACAATGAGCAGTTCTTC	CASSEARGKSYNEQFF
TRBD1	TRBV25-1	-	TRBJ2-7	TGTGCCAGCATGGACAGGGGGTACGAGCAGTACTTC	CASMDRGYEQYF
TRBD1	TRBV11-2	-	TRBJ1-1	TGTGCCAGCAGCTTGGGACAGGGGGTGAACACTGAAGCTTTCTTT	CASSLGQGVNTEAFF
-	TRBV7-9	-	TRBJ2-7	TGTGCCAGCAGCTTAGGTCAGGGGAAGGATTACGAGCAGTACTTC	CASSLGQGKDYEQYF
-	TRBV6-5	-	TRBJ1-1	TGTGCCAGCAGTTACTCAACCGAGATGAACACTGAAGCTTTCTTT	CASSYSTEMNTEAFF
TRBD2	TRBV7-2	-	TRBJ2-2	TGTGCCAGCAGCTCCTCGGGGGGAGGAACCGGGGAGCTGTTTTTT	CASSSSGGGTGELFF
-	TRBV6-5	-	TRBJ2-2	TGTGCCAGCACCCCCTTGGGTAGAATAAACGGGGAGCTGTTTTTT	CASTPLGRINGELFF
-	TRBV6-1	-	TRBJ2-7	TGTGCCAGCAGTGAAGCCGGAGCGGGCGTTTACGAGCAGTACTTC	CASSEAGAGVYEQYF